These T cell receptor beta chains were read from a single sample in a study of T cells in Graves' hyperthyroidism and ophthalmopathy. TCRdb used MiXCR to reprocess the multiplex PCR reads, holding one entry per CDR3 protein. The table has roughly 550,000 distinct CDR3 sequences, about 16% seen once; the top ten hold approximately 30%. Sequencing input: blood. The receptor set was obtained from a woman in her thirties with Graves' ophthalmopathy. Both conserved end residues are part of each CDR3. Fields, in order: J gene, D gene, clone size, V gene, CDR3 protein, CDR3 DNA. D genes are given only for firm matches. A row's size may be missing; if present it is once, few, many or a size class.

>TRBJ2-1|NA|NA|TRBV20-1
CSARDGTISYNEQFF
TGCAGTGCTAGAGATGGGACGATCTCCTACAATGAGCAGTTCTTC
>TRBJ1-1|NA|NA|TRBV7-2
CASSLGTLYDEAFF
TGCGCCAGCAGCCTAGGAACCCTGTACGATGAAGCTTTCTTT
>TRBJ2-1|NA|many|TRBV4-3
CASSQAPAGVINEQFF
TGCGCCAGCAGCCAAGCCCCCGCAGGGGTAATCAATGAGCAGTTCTTC
>TRBJ2-1|TRBD2|many|TRBV6-1
CASRGLAVGEQFF
TGTGCCAGCAGAGGACTAGCGGTAGGGGAGCAGTTCTTC
>TRBJ2-7|TRBD1|few|TRBV29-1
CSVGQGDSYEQYF
TGCAGCGTTGGACAGGGAGACTCCTACGAGCAGTACTTC
>TRBJ2-1|TRBD2|many|TRBV20-1
CSARRASGGRGNEQFF
TGCAGTGCTAGAAGGGCTAGCGGGGGGAGGGGCAATGAGCAGTTCTTC
>TRBJ2-5|NA|few|TRBV30
CAWRRDLGHLQGTQYF
TGTGCCTGGAGGAGGGATTTAGGACACTTACAAGGGACCCAGTACTTC
>TRBJ2-1|NA|many|TRBV6-2/TRBV6-3
CASSLGGNRYNEQFF
TGTGCCAGCAGTTTGGGTGGGAATCGCTACAATGAGCAGTTCTTC
>TRBJ2-1|TRBD2|NA|TRBV19
CASSMLAGEQFF
TGTGCCAGTAGTATGCTAGCGGGGGAGCAGTTCTTC
>TRBJ2-3|TRBD2|many|TRBV27
CASSLSGISTDTQYF
TGTGCCAGCAGCCTGAGCGGGATCAGCACAGATACGCAGTATTTT
>TRBJ2-7|NA|many|TRBV3-1
CASKPGPDTSSYEQYF
TGTGCCAGCAAACCAGGACCGGACACAAGCTCCTACGAGCAGTACTTC
>TRBJ2-3|TRBD2|NA|TRBV20-1
CSAVGASGRTDTQYF
TGCAGTGCAGTTGGGGCTAGCGGGAGGACAGATACGCAGTATTTT
>TRBJ1-6|NA|few|TRBV7-2
CASSLDRDPLHF
TGTGCCAGCAGCTTAGACCGGGACCCCCTCCACTTT
>TRBJ1-1|NA|many|TRBV7-2
CASSQVTNRVVGTEAFF
TGTGCCAGCAGCCAAGTCACAAACAGGGTTGTAGGGACTGAAGCTTTCTTT
>TRBJ1-1|NA|NA|TRBV29-1
CSVVTPGPTAFF
TGCAGCGTCGTAACTCCGGGGCCCACAGCTTTCTTT
>TRBJ2-3|TRBD2|many|TRBV20-1
CSAKLAGVGGGDTQYF
TGCAGTGCCAAACTAGCGGGAGTGGGAGGGGGAGATACGCAGTATTTT
>TRBJ2-1|TRBD1|NA|TRBV20-1
CSARSGQGYNEQFF
TGCAGTGCTAGATCGGGACAGGGTTACAATGAGCAGTTCTTC
>TRBJ2-5|NA|NA|TRBV29-1
CSPVGRETQYF
TGCAGTCCGGTGGGAAGGGAGACCCAGTACTTC
>TRBJ2-2|NA|few|TRBV24-1
CATSDLLRKPGELFF
TGTGCCACCAGTGATTTGCTAAGAAAACCCGGGGAGCTGTTTTTT
>TRBJ2-7|NA|many|TRBV29-1
CSVITGTYEQYF
TGCAGCGTTATAACAGGGACCTACGAGCAGTACTTC
>TRBJ1-4|NA|few|TRBV12-3/TRBV12-4
CASSLAGAEKLFF
TGTGCCAGCAGTTTGGCTGGGGCAGAAAAACTGTTTTTT
>TRBJ1-4|NA|few|TRBV5-1
CASSLDRESREKLFF
TGCGCCAGCAGCTTGGACAGGGAATCAAGGGAAAAACTGTTTTTT
>TRBJ1-4|NA|many|TRBV20-1
CSARDPSTNEKLFF
TGCAGTGCTAGAGATCCATCAACTAATGAAAAACTGTTTTTT
>TRBJ1-1|NA|NA|TRBV15
CATSRDAGRAFF
TGTGCCACCAGCAGAGATGCGGGACGGGCTTTCTTT
>TRBJ2-1|TRBD2|NA|TRBV7-3
CASSSGLAGLDEQFF
TGTGCCAGCAGTTCTGGACTAGCGGGATTGGATGAGCAGTTCTTC
>TRBJ2-3|NA|NA|TRBV12-3/TRBV12-4
CASSFTTETQYF
TGTGCCAGCAGCTTTACCACAGAGACGCAGTATTTT
>TRBJ2-1|TRBD2|many|TRBV20-1
CSARDLASGSNEQFF
TGCAGTGCTAGAGATCTGGCTAGCGGGAGCAATGAGCAGTTCTTC
>TRBJ2-5|TRBD1|NA|TRBV20-1
CSATTRTGSWDSDQEAQYF
TGCAGTGCTACCACTCGGACAGGGAGTTGGGATTCCGACCAAGAGGCCCAGTACTTC
>TRBJ2-1|NA|NA|TRBV4-2
CASSQGGPAGNNEQFF
TGTGCCAGCAGCCAAGGGGGACCAGCGGGCAACAATGAGCAGTTCTTC
>TRBJ2-7|TRBD1|few|TRBV20-1
CSARDAGGSSYEQYF
TGCAGTGCTAGAGATGCAGGGGGCTCCTCCTACGAGCAGTACTTC
>TRBJ2-7|NA|many|TRBV30
CAWTDRNSYEQYF
TGTGCCTGGACGGACAGAAACTCCTACGAGCAGTACTTC
>TRBJ2-3|TRBD2|many|TRBV5-6
CASSLRLADDTQYF
TGTGCCAGCAGCCTACGACTAGCGGACGATACGCAGTATTTT
>TRBJ2-5|NA|NA|TRBV29-1
CSVGETQYF
TGCAGCGTAGGTGAGACCCAGTACTTC
>TRBJ1-1|NA|NA|TRBV3-1
CASSQTGGSPTEAFF
TGTGCCAGCAGCCAAACGGGGGGGAGCCCCACTGAAGCTTTCTTT